A selection of T cell receptor beta chains follows, all from one sample in a study of neurological immune-mediated disorders. TCRdb reprocessed the 5' RACE reads with MiXCR, giving one entry per CDR3 protein. Found here are approximately 50,000 distinct CDR3 sequences, 8% to 9% of them singletons; the top ten hold 1.5% to 2%. The sequencing input was PBMCs. The receptors here all came from a woman aged 40 to 50 in good health. CDR3s include the opening cysteine and the closing phenylalanine or tryptophan. The D gene is left open where the match is weak. Clone size is stated in some rows and not others, as once, few, many or a class when expanded.

CDR3 DNA	CDR3 protein	clone size	V gene	J gene	D gene
TGCGCCAGCAGCTTACAGGGGAAGAACACTGAAGCTTTCTTT	CASSLQGKNTEAFF	many	TRBV5-1	TRBJ1-1	TRBD1
TGTGCCAGCTGGCACAGGGGGCTGAATTCACCCCTCCACTTT	CASWHRGLNSPLHF	NA	TRBV12-3/TRBV12-4	TRBJ1-6	TRBD1
TGTGCCAGCAGTGGGCGCCGACCGGGGCAAGGAGAGACCCAGTACTTC	CASSGRRPGQGETQYF	many	TRBV6-2/TRBV6-3	TRBJ2-5	NA
TGTGCCAGCAGTTCCCGGACTAGATTCCCGACCTTTGATGAGCAGTTCTTC	CASSSRTRFPTFDEQFF	many	TRBV12-3/TRBV12-4	TRBJ2-1	TRBD2
TGCAGTGCTAGACCCACAGGTGTCTCCTACGAGCAGTACTTC	CSARPTGVSYEQYF	many	TRBV20-1	TRBJ2-7	NA
TGCGCCAGCAGCCCGGACCTTGGACAGGGGGCTCGAGAGCAGTACTTC	CASSPDLGQGAREQYF	many	TRBV5-1	TRBJ2-7	TRBD1
TGCGCCAGCAGCTTTGACGACCCGGACACTGAAGCTTTCTTT	CASSFDDPDTEAFF	few	TRBV5-1	TRBJ1-1	NA
TGTGCCAGCAGCTTAGGGTCGGCACCGACCTACGAGCAGTACTTC	CASSLGSAPTYEQYF	many	TRBV7-6	TRBJ2-7	NA
TGTGCCAGCAGTGGAGAGGCGGTTAGCACAGATACGCAGTATTTT	CASSGEAVSTDTQYF	few	TRBV2	TRBJ2-3	NA
TGTGCCAGCAACGTTCTGGGGTTCCAAGAGACCCAGTACTTC	CASNVLGFQETQYF	many	TRBV11-2	TRBJ2-5	NA
TGCGCCAGCAGCCAAGATCGGGGTAGCAATCAGCCCCAGCATTTT	CASSQDRGSNQPQHF	many	TRBV4-3	TRBJ1-5	NA
TGCGCCAGCAGCGCGCGGGGGAATAATGAGCAGTTCTTC	CASSARGNNEQFF	many	TRBV5-1	TRBJ2-1	TRBD2
TGTGCCAGCAGCCAAATGGTAGGGGAGCAGCCCCAGCATTTT	CASSQMVGEQPQHF	NA	TRBV3-1	TRBJ1-5	NA
TGTGCCAGCAGCCGCAGGGTCGGAGGAGGTGAGCAGTTCTTC	CASSRRVGGGEQFF	few	TRBV12-3/TRBV12-4	TRBJ2-1	NA
TGTGCCAGCAGTTTATCATTCACTAATGCGAACACCGGGGAGCTGTTTTTT	CASSLSFTNANTGELFF	few	TRBV27	TRBJ2-2	NA
TGCAGTGCTAGAGGTGGGACGGCTAATGAAAAACTGTTTTTT	CSARGGTANEKLFF	many	TRBV20-1	TRBJ1-4	NA
TGTGCCACCAGCAGGGGAGGGACTAGCGGCTCCTACGAGCAGTACTTC	CATSRGGTSGSYEQYF	many	TRBV15	TRBJ2-7	TRBD2
TGTGCCAGCAGTAGAGGACAGGGACAAGAGACCCAGTACTTC	CASSRGQGQETQYF	NA	TRBV12-3/TRBV12-4	TRBJ2-5	TRBD1
TGTGCCAGCAGCTTACGAACCCATGGCTACACCTTC	CASSLRTHGYTF	many	TRBV7-2	TRBJ1-2	NA
TGTGCCAGCAGCTTATCGGTTGAGCAGCCCCAGCATTTT	CASSLSVEQPQHF	many	TRBV7-2	TRBJ1-5	NA
TGTGCCAGCAGCTTGACTCTAGCGGAAGGTCGGGAGACCCAGTACTTC	CASSLTLAEGRETQYF	many	TRBV5-5	TRBJ2-5	TRBD2
TGTGCCAGCAGCCCAGGCGGTTACTCCTACGAGCAGTACTTC	CASSPGGYSYEQYF	many	TRBV7-2	TRBJ2-7	NA
NA	CASSSGPAGSYNEQFF	many	TRBV5-1	TRBJ2-1	NA
TGCAGTGCCCCCAATGGGGAGAACACTGAAGCTTTCTTT	CSAPNGENTEAFF	many	TRBV20-1	TRBJ1-1	NA
TGTGCCAGCAGCTCGACGGGGGCGGAGAACACTGAAGCTTTCTTT	CASSSTGAENTEAFF	many	TRBV7-3	TRBJ1-1	NA
TGTGCCAGCAGCGCCCCTATAGCGGGAGGCCCCTACAATGAGCAGTTCTTC	CASSAPIAGGPYNEQFF	many	TRBV9	TRBJ2-1	TRBD2
TGTGCCAGCAGCTCCATGGGCGGCGGGAATGAGCAGTACTTC	CASSSMGGGNEQYF	many	TRBV7-3	TRBJ2-7	NA
TGTGCCAGCAGCCGAACTGGACTAGCGGAGAACACCGGGGAGCTGTTTTTT	CASSRTGLAENTGELFF	many	TRBV11-1	TRBJ2-2	TRBD2
TGCGCCAGCAGTAAGGGCGGGAATAAATACGAGCAGTACTTC	CASSKGGNKYEQYF	many	TRBV5-1	TRBJ2-7	NA
TGCGCCAGCAGCTTGGGACAGGGGGTCCCCTACGAGCAGTACTTC	CASSLGQGVPYEQYF	many	TRBV5-1	TRBJ2-7	TRBD1
TGCGCCAGCAGCCAAGAGGCGAGACAAGAGACCCAGTACTTC	CASSQEARQETQYF	NA	TRBV4-3	TRBJ2-5	NA
TGCAGTGCTAGAGATCTCGGGGGGTTGCACTATGGCTACACCTTC	CSARDLGGLHYGYTF	many	TRBV20-1	TRBJ1-2	NA
TGCAGTGCTAGCGGTGGGGCCGAACAGAATGAGCAGTTCTTC	CSASGGAEQNEQFF	many	TRBV20-1	TRBJ2-1	NA
TGCGCCAGCAGCATCACAGGGGGAACTGAAGCTTTCTTT	CASSITGGTEAFF	many	TRBV5-1	TRBJ1-1	TRBD1
TGTGCCAGCAGCCAAGAATTGGGGGGCAGGAGGGCTTTCTTT	CASSQELGGRRAFF	many	TRBV3-1	TRBJ1-1	NA
TGCGCCAGCAGCTTGGATCCCAGGGGAGACACTGAAGCTTTCTTT	CASSLDPRGDTEAFF	many	TRBV5-1	TRBJ1-1	NA
TGCGCCAGCAGCTGGGACAAAACCTACGAGCAGTACTTC	CASSWDKTYEQYF	many	TRBV5-1	TRBJ2-7	NA
TGCAGTGCTAGAGATCCCTGGCACTCGTACGAGCAGTACTTC	CSARDPWHSYEQYF	many	TRBV20-1	TRBJ2-7	NA
TGTGCCAGCAGCTTTCCAGAGACAGGGATCCACGATGGCTACACCTTC	CASSFPETGIHDGYTF	many	TRBV7-9	TRBJ1-2	TRBD1
TGTGCCAGCTCGCAACAGGGCTACACAGATACGCAGTATTTT	CASSQQGYTDTQYF	NA	TRBV18	TRBJ2-3	NA
TGTGCCAGCAGCGTAGCCGGGTGGAACACCGGGGAGCTGTTTTTT	CASSVAGWNTGELFF	many	TRBV9	TRBJ2-2	NA
TGTGCCAGCAGCCAAGGATTTCAGGAGACTCTGGCTTACGAGCAGTACTTC	CASSQGFQETLAYEQYF	many	TRBV14	TRBJ2-7	NA
TGTGCCAGCAGCTCTACTTACAGGGGCCGGGGGAACACTGAAGCTTTCTTT	CASSSTYRGRGNTEAFF	many	TRBV7-2	TRBJ1-1	TRBD1
TGCAGCGTGCGGACAGGGACGGCTGGCTACACCTTC	CSVRTGTAGYTF	many	TRBV29-1	TRBJ1-2	TRBD1